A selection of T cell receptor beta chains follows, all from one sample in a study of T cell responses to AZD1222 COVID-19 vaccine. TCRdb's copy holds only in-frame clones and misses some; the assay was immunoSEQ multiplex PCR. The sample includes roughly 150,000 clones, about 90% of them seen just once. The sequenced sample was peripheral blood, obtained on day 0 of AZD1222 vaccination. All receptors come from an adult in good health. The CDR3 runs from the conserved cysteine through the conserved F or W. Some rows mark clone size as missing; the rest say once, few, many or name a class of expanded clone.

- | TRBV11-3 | CASSPGRAGFNEQFF
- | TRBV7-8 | CASSLAGQGIGYTF
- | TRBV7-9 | CASSPRWRGNEKLFF
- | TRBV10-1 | CASSRLGLAGIETQYF
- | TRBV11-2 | CASSLGGKAGAPYEQYF
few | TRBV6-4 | CASSDETAGGYTF
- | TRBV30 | CARRPPSGNTIYF
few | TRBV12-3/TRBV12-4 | CASSLTGQSPLHF
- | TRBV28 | CASTPSRLPNYGYTF
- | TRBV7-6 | CASSESGGINTDTQYF
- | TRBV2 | CATGGTTATNEKLFF
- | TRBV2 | CASRPGQGGNQPQHF
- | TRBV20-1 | CSASSVYNEQFF
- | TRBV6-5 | CASSYRDRGPYEQFF
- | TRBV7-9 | CASSLAQGGGVEKLFF
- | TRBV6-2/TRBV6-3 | CASSYGTSGSIYEQYF
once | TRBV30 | CAWSNGGNQPQHF
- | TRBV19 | CASHPLGDSNQPQHF
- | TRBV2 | CASSGLAVYNEQFF
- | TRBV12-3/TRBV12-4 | CASSLEPEQYF
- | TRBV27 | CASSFPGTGELFF
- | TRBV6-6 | CASRRPGTDEKLFF
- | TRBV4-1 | CASGPPGQLLHF
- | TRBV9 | CASSVGLAGGPSSYNEQFF
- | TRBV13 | CASSLEATDTQYF
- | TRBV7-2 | CASSLADSATGNTIYF
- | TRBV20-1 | CSASIRNTGELFF
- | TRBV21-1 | CASSKATWTGTSGRDEQYF
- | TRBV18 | CASSPPSLPRAFF
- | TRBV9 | CASSVGKGWGNTEAFF
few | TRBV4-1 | CASSQVVGGGYTF
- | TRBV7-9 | CASSPVRAPYEQYF
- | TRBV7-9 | CASSTRVGHTLPEWVRANTGELFF
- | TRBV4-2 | CASSQDGHLDSEQYF
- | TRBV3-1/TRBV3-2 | CASSQGGANYGYTF
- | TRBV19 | CASSLGGPTGTEAFF
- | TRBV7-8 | CASSLWTDPSTQYF
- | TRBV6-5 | CASSYSQGSDGYTF
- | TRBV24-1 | CATSPGPQITPQHF
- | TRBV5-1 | CASSLATSGQETQYF
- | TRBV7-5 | CARSSEGVTRGYEQYF
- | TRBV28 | CASSSGGLYGYTF
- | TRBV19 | CASRKTTSYGYTF
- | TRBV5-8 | CARSRGAFGNEKLFF
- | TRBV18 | CASSPVTTSSGNTIYF
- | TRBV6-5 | CASSYSITSSGNTIYF
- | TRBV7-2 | CASSLGQGTAKNIQYF
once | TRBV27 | CASSFMAGTDTQYF
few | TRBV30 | CAWRRGGAWETQYF
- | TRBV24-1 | CATSDPHSGGNTIYF